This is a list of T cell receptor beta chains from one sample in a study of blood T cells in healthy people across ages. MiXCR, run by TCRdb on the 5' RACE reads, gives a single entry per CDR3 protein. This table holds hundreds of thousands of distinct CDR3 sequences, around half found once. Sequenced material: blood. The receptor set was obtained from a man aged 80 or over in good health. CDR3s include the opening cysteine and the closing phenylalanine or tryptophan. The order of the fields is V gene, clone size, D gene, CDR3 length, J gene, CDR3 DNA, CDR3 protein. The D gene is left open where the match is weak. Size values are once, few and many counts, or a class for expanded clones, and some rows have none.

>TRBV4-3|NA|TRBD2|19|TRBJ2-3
TGCGCCAGCAGCCAACGGGCAGGACTAGCGGGAGGGGCGAAAGATACGCAGTATTTT
CASSQRAGLAGGAKDTQYF
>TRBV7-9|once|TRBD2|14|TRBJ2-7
TGTGCCAGCGCACCTAGCGGAAGCTCCTACGAGCAGTACTTC
CASAPSGSSYEQYF
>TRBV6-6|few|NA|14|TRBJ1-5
TGTGCCAGCAGTGACCAAGGGGTAGGAGAGCCCCAGCATTTT
CASSDQGVGEPQHF
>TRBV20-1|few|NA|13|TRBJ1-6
TGCAGTGCCCAGCAACAGGGTCAGTCACCCCTCCACTTT
CSAQQQGQSPLHF
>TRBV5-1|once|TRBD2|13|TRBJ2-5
TGCGCCAGCAGCAGGCGGGAGGGGGAGACCCAGTACTTC
CASSRREGETQYF
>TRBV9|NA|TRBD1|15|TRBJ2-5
TGTGCCAGCAGCCAAACAGGTACAGGGGACGAGACCCAGTACTTC
CASSQTGTGDETQYF
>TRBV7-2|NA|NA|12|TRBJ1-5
TGTGCCAGCAGCTCAGGGTTCGGGCCCCAGCATTTT
CASSSGFGPQHF
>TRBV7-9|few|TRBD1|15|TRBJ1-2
TGTGCCAGCAGCCTTCGGACAGGTGGAACCTATGGCTACACCTTC
CASSLRTGGTYGYTF
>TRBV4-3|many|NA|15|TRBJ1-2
TGCGCCAGCAGCCAAGATCAGAGCAGATTCTATGGCTACACCTTC
CASSQDQSRFYGYTF
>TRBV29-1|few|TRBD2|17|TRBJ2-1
TGCAGCGTTGTGGACCCACACACTAAAATACTAGCGGGAGTAATGTTCTTC
CSVVDPHTKILAGVMFF
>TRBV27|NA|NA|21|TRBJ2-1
TGTGCCAGCAGTTTATCTGTGGTCGCCACGGTGGGGCAGGGTAGGAACAATGAGCAGTTCTTC
CASSLSVVATVGQGRNNEQFF
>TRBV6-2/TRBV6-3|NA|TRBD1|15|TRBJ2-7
TGTGCCAGCAGTAGGACAGGACAGGGGATTTACGAGCAGTACTTC
CASSRTGQGIYEQYF
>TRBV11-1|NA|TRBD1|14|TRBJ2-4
TGTGCCAGCAGCCTGGACAGGGTTACAAACATTCAGTACTTC
CASSLDRVTNIQYF
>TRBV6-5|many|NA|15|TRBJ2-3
TGTGCCAGCAGTTATTCGGAAGCTAGCACAGATACGCAGTATTTT
CASSYSEASTDTQYF
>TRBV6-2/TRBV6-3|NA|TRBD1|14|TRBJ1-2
TGTGCCAGCAGTCCGACAGGGGCGAGTGGCGGCTACACCTTC
CASSPTGASGGYTF
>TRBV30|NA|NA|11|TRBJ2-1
TGTGCCTGGAGTGTGGGGGGTGAGCAGTTCTTC
CAWSVGGEQFF
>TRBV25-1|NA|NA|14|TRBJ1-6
TGTGCCAGCCGGACTCGGACAGATAATTCACCCCTCCACTTT
CASRTRTDNSPLHF
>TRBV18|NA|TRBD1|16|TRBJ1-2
TGTGCCAGCTCACCGGATGGACAGGGTGTGCTGGGCGGCTACACCTTC
CASSPDGQGVLGGYTF
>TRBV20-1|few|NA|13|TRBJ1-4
TGCAGTGCTATGGTCCTGGGATGGGAAAAACTGTTTTTT
CSAMVLGWEKLFF
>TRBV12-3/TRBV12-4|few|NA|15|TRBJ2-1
TGTGCCAGCGGGACGGGAGATGGTTTTAGTTATGAGCAGTTCTTC
CASGTGDGFSYEQFF
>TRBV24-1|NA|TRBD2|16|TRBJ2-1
TGTGCCACCAGTGATTTGGGGGCTAGCGGCTACAATGAGCAGTTCTTC
CATSDLGASGYNEQFF
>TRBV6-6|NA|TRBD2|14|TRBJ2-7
TGTGCCAGCAGTAACCCAACTAGCGGGTACGAGCAGTACTTC
CASSNPTSGYEQYF
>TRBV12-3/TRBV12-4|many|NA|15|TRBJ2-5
TGTGCCAGCAGTTTTACTTTGCCGCCCCAAGAGACCCAGTACTTC
CASSFTLPPQETQYF
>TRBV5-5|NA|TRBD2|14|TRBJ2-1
TGTGCCAGCAGCGCCGTGACTAGCGTGAATGAGCAGTTCTTC
CASSAVTSVNEQFF
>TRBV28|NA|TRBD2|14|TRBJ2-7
TGTGCCAGCACCCACGGACTAGCTGGCTACGAGCAGTACTTC
CASTHGLAGYEQYF
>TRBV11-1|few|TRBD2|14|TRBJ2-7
TGTGCCAGCAGCCGACTAGCGCCTGCCTACGAGCAGTACTTC
CASSRLAPAYEQYF
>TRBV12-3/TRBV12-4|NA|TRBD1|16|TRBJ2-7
TGTGCCAGCAGCCCGACTGGACCGACAGGGTTCGACGAGCAGTACTTC
CASSPTGPTGFDEQYF
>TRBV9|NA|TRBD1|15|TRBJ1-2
TGTGCCAGCAGCCCTCGGGGGACAGGAGGCTATGGCTACACCTTC
CASSPRGTGGYGYTF
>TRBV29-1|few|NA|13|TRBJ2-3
TGCAGCGTTGACCCGGGTGGCACAGATACGCAGTATTTT
CSVDPGGTDTQYF
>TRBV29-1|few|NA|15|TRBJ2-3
TGCAGCGTTGGGGCAGGTGCCCCTGGGCCAGATACGCAGTATTTT
CSVGAGAPGPDTQYF
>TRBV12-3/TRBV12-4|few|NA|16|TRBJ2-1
TGTGCCAGCAGCCCTACTTTGGGTGCTTCCTACAATGAGCAGTTCTTC
CASSPTLGASYNEQFF
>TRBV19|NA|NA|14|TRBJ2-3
TGTGCCAGTAATACAGGGACTAGCACAGATACGCAGTATTTT
CASNTGTSTDTQYF
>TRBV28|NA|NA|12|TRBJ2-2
TGTGCGGGGGCGTGGGGCACCGGGGAGCTGTTTTTT
CAGAWGTGELFF
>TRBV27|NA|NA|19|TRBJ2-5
TGTGCCAGCAGTTTGTCCAACCCTCTGTCCAGAAGGGCGGGAGAGACCCAGTACTTC
CASSLSNPLSRRAGETQYF
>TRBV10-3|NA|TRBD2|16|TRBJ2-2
TGTGCCATCAGGAGACTAGCGGGACCGAACACCGGGGAGCTGTTTTTT
CAIRRLAGPNTGELFF